One sample yielded the 32 T cell receptor beta chains listed below, sequenced in a study of Graves' ophthalmopathy and Graves' hyperthyroidism. For repertoire sequencing, the TCR beta CDR3 regions were amplified from RNA transcripts. First-round RT-PCR used HTBI primers; second-round multiplex PCR followed. MiXCR was run by TCRdb on the multiplex PCR reads, yielding one entry per CDR3 protein. The sample comprises around 340,000 distinct CDR3 sequences, 15% to 20% of which are singletons, and 12% rests with the top ten. The specimen was peripheral blood. The receptors here all came from an adult man with Graves' ophthalmopathy.

The sample holds a few counts of this clonotype. The chain employs TRBV7-2 and TRBJ1-1; D unclear. V dropped 5 bases and J dropped 1 base, with 8 bases sitting between them. The germline gives CDR1 SGHTA, CDR2 FQGNSA. The CDR3 covers 13 residues. For the CDR3, the DNA is TGTGCCAGCAGCGATAGAAGGAACACTGAAGCTTTCTTT. As protein: CASSDRRNTEAFF.

This clonotype was found many times. The chain uses TRBV27 and TRBJ2-5; a possible D gene is TRBD2 (6 bases). This CDR3 comprises 19 residues. Germline V gene sequence: CDR1 MNHEY, CDR2 SMNVEV (reference sequence). V was clipped by 1 base and J by 5 bases, with 26 bases between them. The CDR3 region has the DNA TGTGCCAGCAGTTTATGGTCCGGAATCGGGACTTCTCGTTATGAGACCCAGTACTTC. This sequence encodes CASSLWSGIGTSRYETQYF.

The genes are TRBV2 and TRBJ2-5; 7 bases agree with TRBD2. The germline gives CDR1 SNHLY, CDR2 FYNNEI. With 6 bases clipped from V and 2 bases from J, the junction kept 6 bases outside the gene matches. The CDR3 is made up of 14 amino acids. CDR3 bases: TGTGCCAGCAGGGCCGGGACTACTCAAGAGACCCAGTACTTC. Its translation is CASRAGTTQETQYF.

This clonotype appeared many times. The chain joins TRBV5-4 to TRBJ1-5; TRBD1 matches 9 bases. The germline gives CDR1 SGHNT, CDR2 YYREEE (reference sequence). The length of the CDR3 is 18 residues. V was pared by 4 bases and J by 3 bases, with 14 bases of the junction left unmatched. The CDR3 nucleotides are TGTGCCAGCAGCCTGGGGACAGGGCTCCTCACGGACAATCAGCCCCAGCATTTT. It is translated as CASSLGTGLLTDNQPQHF.

This clonotype was seen repeatedly, ten times or more. The J gene is TRBJ1-1, the V gene TRBV6-1; D call uncertain. This CDR3 has 13 amino acids. V lost 6 bases to trimming and J lost 1 base, with 9 bases between them. The germline V gene has CDR1 MNHNS and CDR2 SASEGT. The CDR3 reads CASSRGANTEAFF. The CDR3 region has the DNA TGTGCCAGCAGCAGAGGCGCGAACACTGAAGCTTTCTTT.

This clonotype came up many times. The V gene is TRBV6-1, the J gene TRBJ2-3; no firm D call. V gave up 4 bases and J gave up 0 bases, with 8 bases separating them. The CDR3 has 14 residues. Germline CDR1 reads MNHNS; CDR2 reads SASEGT. CDR3 DNA sequence: TGTGCCAGCAGTGTATCCAGGAGCACAGATACGCAGTATTTT. Translating gives CASSVSRSTDTQYF.

This clonotype has more than one count but fewer than ten. The J gene is TRBJ2-7, the V gene TRBV6-2 or TRBV6-3; tentatively, D is TRBD1 (7 bases). Germline values: CDR1 MNHEY, CDR2 SVGEGT. This CDR3 is built from 15 residues. Between the trimmed V and J ends, which lost 5 bases and 2 bases, there was a span of 16 bases. Written as DNA, the CDR3 is TGTGCCAGCAGTCGGGGGACAGACATGGCCTACGAGCAGTACTTC. Amino acid sequence: CASSRGTDMAYEQYF.

The CDR3 sequence is CSASPTGRSGEQYF. CDR3 coding DNA: TGCAGTGCTAGCCCTACAGGGAGGTCTGGCGAGCAGTACTTC. The chain links TRBV20-1 to TRBJ2-7; perhaps D is TRBD1 or TRBD2 (6 bases each). CDR1 is DFQATT, CDR2 SNEGSKA, per germline (reference sequence). The CDR3 has 14 residues. Trimming took off 3 bases at V and 6 bases at J, with 18 bases between the two ends.

The chain combines TRBV6-2 or TRBV6-3 with TRBJ2-2; no clear D gene. This CDR3 region has 13 residues. CDR1 MNHEY and CDR2 SVGEGT come from the germline V gene. The germline V and J ends were trimmed by 0 bases and 6 bases, with 5 bases remaining between them. CDR3 sequence (DNA): TGTGCCAGCAGTTACTCGATGGCCGGGGAGCTGTTTTTT. Residues: CASSYSMAGELFF.

This clonotype was seen repeatedly, ten times or more. The J gene is TRBJ2-5, the V gene TRBV10-3; 11 positions agree with TRBD2. This CDR3 is 16 amino acids long. Looked up from germline, CDR1 is ENHRY and CDR2 is SYGVKD. V shed 2 bases, J shed 5 bases, and the junction held 7 bases outside the gene matches. Here the CDR3 DNA reads TGTGCCATCAGTGAGATGACTAGCGGGGAGGTGGAGACCCAGTACTTC. It translates to CAISEMTSGEVETQYF.

V gene TRBV12-3 or TRBV12-4 combines with J gene TRBJ2-2; TRBD1 aligns across 9 bases. This CDR3 has 14 residues. J was trimmed by 6 bases and V by 6 bases; bases with no gene match: 5. This CDR3 reads CASSGTGISGELFF. Here the CDR3 DNA reads TGTGCCAGCAGCGGGACAGGGATTTCCGGGGAGCTGTTTTTT.

This clonotype was detected many times. The genes are TRBV6-5 and TRBJ1-2, with 8 bases that match TRBD1. J gave up 3 bases and V 6 bases, and 6 bases lay outside the gene matches. This CDR3 region has 14 residues. The germline CDR1 and CDR2 sequences are MNHEY and SVGAGI. CDR3 sequence reads: CASSSGTGYYGYTF. For the CDR3, the DNA is TGTGCCAGCAGCTCCGGGACAGGATACTATGGCTACACCTTC.

This clonotype was picked up a small number of times. V and J are TRBV12-3 or TRBV12-4 and TRBJ2-5; 8 nucleotides agree with TRBD1. The CDR3 contains 14 residues. Unmatched junction bases numbered 7, after V lost 6 bases and J lost 4 bases. The CDR3 here is CASRKGQAGETQYF. CDR3 coding DNA: TGTGCCAGCAGAAAGGGACAGGCTGGAGAGACCCAGTACTTC.

This clonotype was seen many times. The chain employs TRBV27 and TRBJ2-7, with 12 bases lining up with TRBD1. This CDR3 contains 14 residues. V shed 8 bases and J 4 bases; nucleotides not matched to a gene: 6. CDR1 and CDR2 from the germline V gene are MNHEY and SMNVEV (reference sequence). CDR3 residues: CASSTGQGAYEQYF. The DNA of the CDR3 is TGTGCCAGCTCTACGGGACAGGGGGCTTACGAGCAGTACTTC.

This clonotype appeared many times. One end of the junction is discordant with germline, which a read error may explain. The chain links TRBV6-5 to TRBJ1-3; D gene unclear. The CDR3 runs 14 residues. Germline V CDR1 and CDR2: MNHEY, SVGAGI. The DNA for the CDR3 is TGCGCCAGCAGTTATCCCGGCTCTGGAAACACCATATATTTT. It yields the protein CASSYPGSGNTIYF.

This clonotype was recorded at least ten times. The chain employs TRBV11-1 and TRBJ2-7; D is perhaps TRBD1 (6 bases). The V end lost 5 bases, the J end lost 2 bases, and 16 bases lay between the germline ends. There are 15 residues in the CDR3. The V gene's germline CDR1 is SGHAT and CDR2 FQDESV (reference sequence). CDR3 nucleotide sequence: TGTGCCAGCAGCGCCAGGGGATTCCCTACCTACGAGCAGTACTTC. This sequence encodes CASSARGFPTYEQYF.

In its sample, this clonotype was seen many times. The chain recombines TRBV7-8 with TRBJ1-5; D remains unclear. This CDR3 spans 14 amino acids. The V end was cut by 0 bases, the J end by 7 bases, with 10 bases between. In germline, CDR1 is SGHVS, CDR2 FQNEAQ. CDR3 nucleotides: TGTGCCAGCAGCTTAGCGCGTAGAGACCAGCCCCAGCATTTT. It specifies CASSLARRDQPQHF.

This clonotype was seen many times. The chain uses TRBV7-2 and TRBJ2-2, with 9 bases that match TRBD2. The CDR3 spans 15 residues. V gave up 2 bases and J gave up 6 bases; unmatched junction bases: 4. Germline V gives CDR1 SGHTA, CDR2 FQGNSA. CDR3 nucleotide sequence: TGTGCCAGCAGCTTAACGAGACTAGCGGCCGGGGAGCTGTTTTTT. This translates into CASSLTRLAAGELFF. Combining the CDR3 with reference TRBV7-2 and TRBJ2-2 gives the whole variable domain GAGVSQSPSNKVTEKGKDVELRCDPISGHTALYWYRQSLGQGLEFLIYFQGNSAPDKSGLPSDRFSAERTGGSVSTLTIQRTQQEDSAVYLCASSLTRLAAGELFFGEGSRLTVL.

This clonotype occurred many times. The CDR3 sequence: CASSLDLGQGKEQYF. CDR3 DNA: TGTGCCAGCAGCTTAGATCTCGGACAAGGGAAAGAGCAGTACTTC. J is TRBJ2-7 and V is TRBV11-2; weak D call: TRBD1 (5 bases). Trimming stripped 0 bases from V and 7 bases from J, with 16 bases between. Germline assignment: CDR1 SGHAT and CDR2 FQNNGV. There are 15 residues in the CDR3.

This chain connects TRBV6-5 to TRBJ1-1; TRBD1 aligns across 10 bases. V lost 0 bases and J lost 5; bases outside the gene matches: 3. The CDR3 is made up of 15 amino acids. Germline lookup yields CDR1 MNHEY and CDR2 SVGAGI. CDR3 bases: TGTGCCAGCAGTTACTCCAGGGACAGGGGAACTGAAGCTTTCTTT. Translating it yields CASSYSRDRGTEAFF.

CDR3 protein: CASSFPANSGVNTGELFF. The CDR3 nucleotides read TGTGCCAGCAGCTTCCCCGCTAATTCGGGAGTCAACACCGGGGAGCTGTTTTTT. The V call is TRBV7-8, the J call TRBJ2-2; possible D gene TRBD2, 6 bases. The germline V gene encodes CDR1 SGHVS and CDR2 FQNEAQ. Trimming shortened V by 3 bases and J by 2 bases, and 19 bases separated the two germline ends. The CDR3 has 18 amino acids.

There are many counts of this clonotype. The genes are TRBV12-3 or TRBV12-4 and TRBJ1-3; tentative D call: TRBD1 (5 bases). This CDR3 is built from 14 residues. Trimming pared 3 bases from V and 4 bases from J, leaving 10 bases between. The CDR3 bases are TGTGCCAGCAGTTTGAGGGGTACGGGAAACACCATATATTTT. Its translation is CASSLRGTGNTIYF.

This clonotype was seen many times. CDR3 nucleotides: TGTGCCACCAGCGGCCTACAGGGGGGTGGTGGAGAGACCCAGTACTTC. Amino acid sequence: CATSGLQGGGGETQYF. The chain is built from TRBV15 and TRBJ2-5, with TRBD1 matching 8 bases. V shed 5 bases and J 4 bases; nucleotides not matched to a gene: 12. The CDR3 length is 16 residues. Germline loops: CDR1 LNHNV, CDR2 YYDKDF (reference sequence).

This clonotype was detected ten times or more. The chain employs TRBV12-3 or TRBV12-4 and TRBJ2-7; D remains ambiguous. The CDR3 extends over 13 amino acids. The ends were cut back, 5 bases at V and 7 bases at J, with 15 bases in the middle. The DNA of the CDR3 is TGTGCCAGCAGTCCAGCCACCGCCGGGGAGCAGTACTTC. Translated, it gives CASSPATAGEQYF.

This clonotype was counted at least ten times. This chain uses TRBV4-3 with TRBJ1-6, with TRBD1 as a possible D gene (5 bases). CDR1 is LGHNA, CDR2 YSLEER, per germline. The CDR3 spans 18 residues. V was shortened by 2 bases and J by 7 bases, with 21 bases between the two germline ends. For the CDR3, the DNA is TGCGCCAGCAGCCAACACAGACAGCCCGAAAGACTGAATTCACCCCTCCACTTT. Its protein product is CASSQHRQPERLNSPLHF.

Here the CDR3 reads CASKPQGGGTQYF. The CDR3 bases are TGTGCCAGCAAACCTCAGGGGGGAGGAACCCAGTACTTC. The chain carries TRBV27 and TRBJ2-5; TRBD1 is a possible D gene (7 bases). Germline V lookup: CDR1 MNHEY, CDR2 SMNVEV (reference sequence). The V and J ends lost 7 bases and 8 bases respectively, with 17 bases between them. This CDR3 comprises 13 residues.

This clonotype was recorded at least ten times. The chain couples TRBV4-1 to TRBJ1-2; maybe TRBD1 (6 bases). The CDR3 length is 15 residues. Germline loops: CDR1 MGHRA, CDR2 YSYEKL. V was cut by 0 bases and J by 7 bases, with 15 bases left in between. The CDR3 spells CASSQDPAGEGGYTF. The CDR3 DNA reads TGCGCCAGCAGCCAAGACCCGGCAGGGGAAGGTGGCTACACCTTC.

The chain joins TRBV12-3 or TRBV12-4 to TRBJ1-5; D is ambiguous. Trimming cost V 1 base and J 2 bases, with 12 bases left between them. The CDR3 extends over 16 amino acids. CDR3 DNA sequence: TGTGCCAGCAGTTTAGAGGGAACCAGGCGCAATCAGCCCCAGCATTTT. It specifies CASSLEGTRRNQPQHF.

This clonotype occurred many times. The chain carries TRBV20-1 and TRBJ1-5, with D hard to call. Germline V gives CDR1 DFQATT, CDR2 SNEGSKA (reference sequence). Deletions cut 3 bases from V and 2 bases from J, with 20 bases between. CDR3 length equals 17 residues. The CDR3 bases are TGCAGTGCTAGGCCTTCGGGTGGGTTATTGGGCAATCAGCCCCAGCATTTT. Translation: CSARPSGGLLGNQPQHF.

This clonotype was seen repeatedly, ten times or more. The gene calls are TRBV20-1 and TRBJ1-6; the match to TRBD1 covers 9 bases. The CDR3 runs to 16 residues. The germline V gene has CDR1 DFQATT and CDR2 SNEGSKA (reference sequence). J was trimmed by 7 bases and V by 4 bases; bases with no gene match: 11. The chain's CDR3 is CSATKQGALRNSPLHF. For the CDR3, the DNA is TGCAGTGCTACAAAACAGGGGGCGCTTCGGAATTCACCCCTCCACTTT.

This clonotype has ten or more counts. This chain links TRBV9 with TRBJ1-1, with D perhaps matching TRBD1 (6 bases). Germline CDR1 reads SGDLS; CDR2 reads YYNGEE. V was clipped by 4 bases and J by 3 bases, with 16 bases between them. The CDR3 covers 15 residues. The CDR3 coding sequence is TGTGCCAGCAGCCCACGCCAGGGGCGGGACACTGAAGCTTTCTTT. Translated, it gives CASSPRQGRDTEAFF.

This clonotype was seen many times. A much larger clonotype is one base distant, so this may be a read error. The chain recombines TRBV20-1 with TRBJ2-5; D might be TRBD1 (5 bases). CDR1 DFQATT and CDR2 SNEGSKA come from the germline V gene (reference sequence). The CDR3 consists of 15 residues. CDR3 DNA sequence: TGCAGTGCTAGAGACAGGGCGACCCAAGTGGAGACCCAGTGCTTC. Protein: CSARDRATQVETQCF.